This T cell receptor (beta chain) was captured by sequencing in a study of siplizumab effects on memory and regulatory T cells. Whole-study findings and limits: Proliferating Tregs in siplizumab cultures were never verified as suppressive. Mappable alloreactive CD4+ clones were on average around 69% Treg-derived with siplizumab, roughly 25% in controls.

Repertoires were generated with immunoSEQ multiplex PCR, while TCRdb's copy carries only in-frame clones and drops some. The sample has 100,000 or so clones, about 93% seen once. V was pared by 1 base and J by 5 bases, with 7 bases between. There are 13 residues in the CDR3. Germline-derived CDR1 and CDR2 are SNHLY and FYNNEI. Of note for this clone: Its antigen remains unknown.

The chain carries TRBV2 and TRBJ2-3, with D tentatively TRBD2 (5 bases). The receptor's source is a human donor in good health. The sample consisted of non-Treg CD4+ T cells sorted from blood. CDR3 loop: CASSEDGKDTQYF. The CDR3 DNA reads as TGTGCCAGCAGTGAAGACGGGAAAGATACGCAGTATTTT.